Listed below are T cell receptor beta chains from one sample, sequenced in a study of blood T cell repertoires in COVID-19. TCRdb keeps only in-frame clones here, not all; method: immunoSEQ multiplex PCR. The sample lists roughly 200,000 clones; 84% were seen once. Sequenced input: peripheral blood. The receptors were gathered from a woman in her seventies with active or convalescent COVID-19. The CDR3 runs from the conserved cysteine through the conserved F or W. Each record gives: V gene, J gene, clone size, D gene, CDR3 protein, CDR3 DNA. A D gene is named only where the DNA matches it firmly. Size tells how often a clone was seen (once, few, many) or the class of an expanded clone, and some rows leave it out.

TRBV9	TRBJ2-3	.	.	CASSVSSYTDTQYF	TGTGCCAGCAGCGTATCTAGTTACACAGATACGCAGTATTTT
TRBV7-9	TRBJ2-3	.	.	CASSLARQSTDTQYF	TGTGCCAGCAGCTTGGCCAGGCAGTCCACAGATACGCAGTATTTT
TRBV7-2	TRBJ2-1	.	TRBD2	CASRTSGSVGANEQFF	TGTGCCAGCCGGACTAGCGGGAGCGTGGGGGCGAATGAGCAGTTCTTC
TRBV27	TRBJ1-6	once	.	CASSSGLNNSPLHF	TGTGCCAGCAGTTCAGGGCTCAATAATTCACCCCTCCACTTT
TRBV10-1	TRBJ2-1	.	TRBD2	CASSLGVLGGSGEQFF	TGCGCCAGCAGTCTAGGGGTCCTGGGCGGGAGCGGTGAGCAGTTCTTC
TRBV7-8	TRBJ2-5	.	TRBD2	CASSLGGLAGSRETQYF	TGTGCCAGCAGCTTAGGGGGACTAGCGGGATCGAGGGAGACCCAGTACTTC
TRBV11-2	TRBJ2-1	.	TRBD2	CASSSQAGESYNEQFF	TGTGCCAGCAGCTCGCAAGCGGGAGAATCCTACAATGAGCAGTTCTTC
TRBV5-1	TRBJ2-2	.	TRBD2	CASSTSDGGELFF	TGCGCCAGCAGCACTAGCGATGGCGGGGAGCTGTTTTTT
TRBV7-6	TRBJ2-2	.	.	CASTLFPGGRGTGELFF	TGTGCCAGCACCTTATTCCCGGGGGGCAGGGGCACCGGGGAGCTGTTTTTT
TRBV19	TRBJ2-3	few	TRBD2	CASRGRAGGDTQYF	TGTGCCAGTCGCGGGAGGGCCGGTGGAGATACGCAGTATTTT
TRBV7-9	TRBJ2-7	.	TRBD1	CASSAQGVSYEQYF	TGTGCCAGCAGCGCCCAGGGGGTTTCCTACGAGCAGTACTTC
TRBV6-5	TRBJ2-1	.	TRBD1	CASSYGVGTGAGEQFF	TGTGCCAGCAGTTATGGGGTCGGGACAGGGGCCGGTGAGCAGTTCTTC
TRBV9	TRBJ2-1	.	TRBD1	CASSVGTGGVWEQFF	TGTGCCAGCAGCGTAGGGACAGGGGGCGTTTGGGAGCAGTTCTTC
TRBV30	TRBJ2-2	.	TRBD2	CAWSPLGLAGNGELFF	TGTGCCTGGAGTCCCTTAGGACTAGCGGGAAACGGGGAGCTGTTTTTT
TRBV19	TRBJ2-2	.	.	CASSFRERAGELFF	TGTGCCAGTAGTTTCCGGGAGAGGGCCGGGGAGCTGTTTTTT
TRBV5-4	TRBJ1-5	.	.	CASSQAGDPNQPQHF	TGTGCCAGCAGCCAGGCAGGGGATCCCAATCAGCCCCAGCATTTT
TRBV5-6	TRBJ1-6	.	TRBD1	CASSLRDRNSPLHF	TGTGCCAGCAGCTTGCGGGACAGAAATTCACCCCTCCACTTT
TRBV3-1/TRBV3-2	TRBJ2-3	.	.	CASSQETWVAGITDTQYF	TGTGCCAGCAGCCAAGAAACGTGGGTCGCAGGGATCACAGATACGCAGTATTTT
TRBV19	TRBJ2-1	once	.	CASSISLATNEQFF	TGTGCCAGTAGTATAAGTCTAGCAACGAATGAGCAGTTCTTC
TRBV5-1	TRBJ2-5	once	.	CASSLSEKTQYF	TGCGCCAGCAGCTTGTCGGAGAAGACCCAGTACTTC
TRBV28	TRBJ1-2	.	TRBD1	CASSRTGFGDYGYTF	TGTGCCAGCAGTCGGACAGGGTTCGGAGACTATGGCTACACCTTC
TRBV10-3	TRBJ2-2	.	.	CAISAGDTGELFF	TGTGCCATCAGTGCCGGGGACACCGGGGAGCTGTTTTTT
TRBV29-1	TRBJ2-5	.	.	CSVEETAGETQYF	TGCAGCGTTGAGGAGACAGCTGGAGAGACCCAGTACTTC
TRBV5-5	TRBJ2-7	.	TRBD1	CASSLAGQGVSYEQYF	TGTGCCAGCAGCTTGGCAGGACAGGGGGTCTCCTACGAGCAGTACTTC
TRBV7-2	TRBJ2-1	.	TRBD2	CASSASLLAGRNNEQFF	TGTGCCAGCAGCGCGAGCCTACTAGCGGGCCGAAACAATGAGCAGTTCTTC
TRBV27	TRBJ1-3	.	TRBD1	CASSSTGDRGLLSSGNTIYF	TGTGCCAGCAGTTCCACGGGGGACAGGGGGCTTTTAAGCTCTGGAAACACCATATATTTT